This TCR beta chain was captured in a study of cytomegalovirus exposure and HLA in healthy donors. Study observations and caveats: Later analysis reportedly placed an Asian-associated ancestry cluster below the approximately 700-donor mean in N-insertions. TCR beta chain V- and J-gene trimming was linked, in a later analysis, to a missense variant in DCLRE1C. Data from an earlier analysis indicated that most TCR beta V segments were productive either about 87% or about 30% of the time. Some highly shared sequence variants likely arose as a pipeline artifact.

Primers: 60 Vbeta forward and 13 Jbeta reverse. Measured with immunoSEQ multiplex PCR; TCRdb has only the in-frame clones, and not every one. The table has over 150,000 clones, roughly 70% seen once; the top ten hold around 3%. There are many counts of this clone. As yet, its antigen is unknown. V shed 0 bases, J shed 0 bases, and the junction held 5 bases outside the gene matches. The germline V gene encodes CDR1 SGHRS and CDR2 YFSETQ. The CDR3 covers 18 residues. The chain carries TRBV5-1 and TRBJ2-6, with TRBD1 matching 8 bases. The clonotype originates from a woman aged 45-65 years in good health and CMV-seropositive. Sample: PBMCs. Here the CDR3 DNA reads TGCGCCAGCAGCTTGGAGCCAGGGGGCCTCTCTGGGGCCAACGTCCTGACTTTC. Protein sequence: CASSLEPGGLSGANVLTF.